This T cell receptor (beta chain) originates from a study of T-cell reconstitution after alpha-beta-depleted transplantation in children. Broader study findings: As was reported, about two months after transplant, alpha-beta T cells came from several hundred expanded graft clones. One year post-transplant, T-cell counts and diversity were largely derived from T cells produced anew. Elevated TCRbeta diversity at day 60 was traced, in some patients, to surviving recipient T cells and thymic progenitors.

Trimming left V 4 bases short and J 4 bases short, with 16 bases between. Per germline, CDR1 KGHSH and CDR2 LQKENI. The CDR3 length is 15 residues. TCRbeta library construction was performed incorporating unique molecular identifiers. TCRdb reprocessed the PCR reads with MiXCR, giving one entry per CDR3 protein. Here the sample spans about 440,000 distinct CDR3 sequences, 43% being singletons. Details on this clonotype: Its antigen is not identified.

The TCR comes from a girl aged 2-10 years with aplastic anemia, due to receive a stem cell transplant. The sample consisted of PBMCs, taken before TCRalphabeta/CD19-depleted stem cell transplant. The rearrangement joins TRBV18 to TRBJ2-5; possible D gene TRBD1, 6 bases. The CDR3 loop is CASSRLQGGIETQYF. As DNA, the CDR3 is TGTGCCAGCTCACGCCTACAAGGGGGTATAGAGACCCAGTACTTC. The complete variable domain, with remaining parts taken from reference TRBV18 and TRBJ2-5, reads NAGVMQNPRHLVRRRGQEARLRCSPMKGHSHVYWYRQLPEEGLKFMVYLQKENIIDESGMPKERFSAEFPKEGPSILRIQQVVRGDSAAYFCASSRLQGGIETQYFGPGTRLLVL.